These 27 T cell receptor beta chains originate from one sample sequenced in a study of patients and donors after allogeneic stem cell transplantation. TCRdb independently ran MiXCR on the RT-PCR reads; one entry per CDR3 protein. This sample has approximately 37,000 distinct CDR3 sequences, with more than 30% found just once. The sequencing input was blood, either unsorted or a sorted T cell fraction (not recorded which). The receptors stem from a human donor who was either an allogeneic HSCT recipient or a stem cell or donor lymphocyte infusion donor (not recorded which). It is not recorded whose cells these are; they may come from a transplant donor.

In this sample, this clonotype turned up a few times. The V call is TRBV15, the J call TRBJ1-3, with a possible D match to TRBD1 (5 bases). CDR3 length equals 15 residues. Looked up from germline, CDR1 is LNHNV and CDR2 is YYDKDF (reference sequence). V lost 5 bases, J lost 0 bases, and 11 bases lay in between. Here the CDR3 reads CATSPRGVSGNTIYF. The CDR3 DNA sequence: TGTGCCACCAGCCCCCGAGGGGTCTCTGGAAACACCATATATTTT.

This clonotype was recorded a few times. V and J are TRBV27 and TRBJ1-5; D gene unclear. The CDR3 is 15 amino acids. The V gene lost 4 bases and the J gene lost 2 bases, with 12 bases spanning the gap. Per germline, CDR1 MNHEY and CDR2 SMNVEV (reference sequence). The DNA of the CDR3 is TGTGCCAGCAGTTCCCAGTTGGCAGGCAATCAGCCCCAGCATTTT. Protein sequence: CASSSQLAGNQPQHF.

This clonotype was seen a handful of times. This chain joins TRBV5-6 and TRBJ1-2; D unclear. V was pared by 0 bases and J by 5 bases, with 8 bases between. In germline, CDR1 is SGHDT, CDR2 YYEEEE. This CDR3 is 13 amino acids long. CDR3 protein: CASSLGGPYGYTF. In DNA form, the CDR3 reads TGTGCCAGCAGCTTGGGAGGGCCGTATGGCTACACCTTC.

This clonotype turned up a few times. This rearrangement joins TRBV19 to TRBJ1-5; TRBD1 matches 10 bases. Germline V gene data show CDR1 as LNHDA and CDR2 as SQIVND (reference sequence). This CDR3 contains 14 residues. J gave up 5 bases and V 8 bases, and 6 bases lay outside the gene matches. This CDR3 reads CASRDRGSYQPQHF. CDR3 coding DNA: TGTGCCAGTCGGGACAGGGGCTCATATCAGCCCCAGCATTTT.

This chain joins TRBV21-1 and TRBJ1-5; TRBD1, as called in the table, went unchecked against the DNA. TRBV21-1 counts as a pseudogene. This CDR3 is built from 17 residues. The CDR3 loop reads CASSKETGQGGSQPQHF. CDR3 bases: TGTGCCAGCAGCAAAGAGACGGGACAGGGAGGAAGTCAGCCCCAGCATTTT.

The V and J genes are TRBV20-1 and TRBJ2-2; TRBD2 aligns across 9 bases. CDR3 size: 14 residues. Germline-derived CDR1 and CDR2 are DFQATT and SNEGSKA (reference sequence). With V trimmed by 6 bases and J by 6 bases, 8 bases remained unmatched. The CDR3 reads CSATDAGGPGELFF. In nucleotides, the CDR3 is TGCAGTGCCACTGACGCGGGAGGGCCCGGGGAGCTGTTTTTT.

V gene TRBV29-1 combines with J gene TRBJ1-2; D is possibly TRBD1 (6 bases). The CDR3 length is 14 residues. Trimming took off 4 bases at V and 2 bases at J, with 14 bases between the two ends. Looked up from germline, CDR1 is SQVTM and CDR2 is ANQGSEA. CDR3 loop: CSVVVGRGNYGYTF. DNA of the CDR3: TGCAGCGTTGTAGTGGGAAGGGGGAACTATGGCTACACCTTC.

V is TRBV9 and J is TRBJ2-6; D not certain. The ends were cut back, 2 bases at V and 0 bases at J, with 6 bases in the middle. The V gene's germline CDR1 is SGDLS and CDR2 YYNGEE. CDR3 length: 15 amino acids. The CDR3 region is CASSVVTSGANVLTF. The DNA for the CDR3 is TGTGCCAGCAGCGTTGTAACCTCTGGGGCCAACGTCCTGACTTTC.

This chain connects TRBV20-1 to TRBJ2-4; 10 positions agree with TRBD1. The germline gives CDR1 DFQATT, CDR2 SNEGSKA (reference sequence). The junction had 9 bases not matched to a gene; V was cut back by 6 bases and J by 4 bases. The CDR3 extends over 15 amino acids. CDR3 sequence reads: CSASRGTGAKNIQYF. The CDR3, as DNA: TGCAGTGCCAGTCGGGGGACAGGGGCGAAAAACATTCAGTACTTC.

The CDR3 DNA sequence: TGTGCCAGCAGGTTGGACACCGGGGAGCTGTTTTTT. Translation: CASRLDTGELFF. The genes are TRBV11-1 and TRBJ2-2; D is unclear. V shed 6 bases and J shed 3 bases, with 5 bases lying between them. The V gene's germline CDR1 is SGHAT and CDR2 FQDESV (reference sequence). CDR3 length equals 12 residues.

This clonotype was seen many times. This sequence joins TRBV7-2 and TRBJ1-1, with D uncertain. V lost 7 bases, J lost 0 bases, and 9 bases lay in between. Germline CDR1 SGHTA, CDR2 FQGNSA. The CDR3 runs 13 residues. CDR3 region: CASTRVMNTEAFF. For the CDR3, the DNA is TGTGCCAGCACACGAGTAATGAACACTGAAGCTTTCTTT.

This chain joins TRBV6-2 or TRBV6-3 and TRBJ2-7; D may be TRBD2 (5 bases). The germline V and J ends were trimmed by 2 bases and 3 bases, with 11 bases remaining between them. Germline CDR1 reads MNHEY; CDR2 reads SVGEGT. This CDR3 spans 14 amino acids. CDR3 residues: CASSYGSLLYEQYF. The DNA for the CDR3 is TGTGCCAGCAGTTACGGGAGTCTTCTCTACGAGCAGTACTTC.

The DNA of the CDR3 is TGTGCCAGCAGCGTAGCTAGCGGCCCCGGGAGCAATGAGCAGTTCTTC. This gives the protein CASSVASGPGSNEQFF. V and J are TRBV9 and TRBJ2-1, with 7 positions matching TRBD2. The CDR3 extends over 16 amino acids. V lost 0 bases and J lost 6; bases outside the gene matches: 9. Germline values: CDR1 SGDLS, CDR2 YYNGEE. Looking up the rest from reference TRBV9 and TRBJ2-1 gives the full variable domain: DSGVTQTPKHLITATGQRVTLRCSPRSGDLSVYWYQQSLDQGLQFLIQYYNGEERAKGNILERFSAQQFPDLHSELNLSSLELGDSALYFCASSVASGPGSNEQFFGPGTRLTVL.

The chain employs TRBV20-1 and TRBJ1-6; TRBD1 is a possible D gene (5 bases). V was cut by 3 bases and J by 0 bases, with 12 bases left in between. The germline V gene has CDR1 DFQATT and CDR2 SNEGSKA (reference sequence). The CDR3 length is 16 residues. This chain's CDR3 is CSASPARGSYNSPLHF. The CDR3, as DNA: TGCAGTGCTAGTCCAGCGAGGGGCTCCTATAATTCACCCCTCCACTTT.

The CDR3 nucleotides are TGTGCCAGCAACTTCGGACGGAATTCCTACGAGCAGTACTTC. Amino acid sequence: CASNFGRNSYEQYF. The V call is TRBV5-5, the J call TRBJ2-7; D is unresolved. V dropped 6 bases and J dropped 1 base, with 14 bases sitting between them. There are 14 residues in the CDR3. Germline-derived CDR1 and CDR2 are SGHKS and YYEKEE (reference sequence).

V gene TRBV4-2 combines with J gene TRBJ1-4, with 10 positions matching TRBD1. J lost 4 bases, V lost 0 bases, and 8 bases had no gene match. The germline V gene has CDR1 LGHNA and CDR2 YNFKEQ. The CDR3 has 18 residues. CDR3: CASSQDSGTGVGNEKLFF. CDR3 DNA sequence: TGTGCCAGCAGCCAAGACTCCGGGACAGGGGTCGGTAATGAAAAACTGTTTTTT.

This clonotype came up many times. The chain carries TRBV6-2 or TRBV6-3 and TRBJ2-5; no clear D gene. Germline values: CDR1 MNHEY, CDR2 SVGEGT. The CDR3 contains 14 residues. The germline V and J ends were trimmed by 4 bases and 5 bases, with 14 bases remaining between them. For the CDR3, the DNA is TGTGCCAGCAGTTGGCGGAGTCGGTTGGAGACCCAGTACTTC. Translating gives CASSWRSRLETQYF.

This rearrangement joins TRBV29-1 to TRBJ2-3, with D tentatively TRBD2 (6 bases). Germline V CDR1 and CDR2: SQVTM, ANQGSEA. The CDR3 sequence is 14 residues long. V was cut by 6 bases and J by 5 bases, with 18 bases left in between. The CDR3, as DNA: TGCAGCGTCGAAATTCAGGGACTCAGAGATACGCAGTATTTT. It encodes CSVEIQGLRDTQYF.

The CDR3 nucleotides are TGCAGTGCTAGGCCCCCCAGGGGCAATCAGCCCCAGCATTTT. This gives the protein CSARPPRGNQPQHF. The chain is built from TRBV20-1 and TRBJ1-5; weak D call: TRBD1 (5 bases). This CDR3 has 14 residues. Trimming left V 3 bases short and J 2 bases short, with 11 bases between. CDR1 is DFQATT, CDR2 SNEGSKA, per germline (reference sequence).

J is TRBJ1-1 and V is TRBV20-1; TRBD1 is a possible D gene (5 bases). There are 14 residues in the CDR3. The germline V gene encodes CDR1 DFQATT and CDR2 SNEGSKA (reference sequence). The germline V and J ends were trimmed by 1 base and 0 bases, with 9 bases remaining between them. The CDR3 sequence: CSARGGLMNTEAFF. CDR3 DNA: TGCAGTGCTAGAGGGGGACTGATGAACACTGAAGCTTTCTTT.

The genes are TRBV4-3 and TRBJ2-7; TRBD2 aligns across 7 bases. V dropped 0 bases and J dropped 2; count of bases not matched to a gene: 4. Per the germline V gene, CDR1 is LGHNA and CDR2 is YSLEER. CDR3 size: 15 residues. Here the CDR3 DNA reads TGCGCCAGCAGCCAAGATCGTGGACTAGCCTACGAGCAGTACTTC. It encodes CASSQDRGLAYEQYF.

This clonotype has just a few counts. The chain couples TRBV27 to TRBJ2-1; no firm D call. Germline V gene sequence: CDR1 MNHEY, CDR2 SMNVEV (reference sequence). This CDR3 is built from 14 residues. V was shortened by 5 bases and J by 9 bases, with 17 bases between the two germline ends. The CDR3: CASSPQTNSPEQFF. DNA for the CDR3: TGTGCCAGCAGTCCTCAGACCAACTCGCCTGAGCAGTTCTTC.

The chain couples TRBV21-1 to TRBJ2-5. TRBV21-1 is given as a pseudogene. The CDR3 has 17 amino acids. The CDR3 protein is CASSKKLKRIRQETQYF. The CDR3 DNA sequence: TGTGCCAGCAGCAAAAAGTTAAAAAGGATACGGCAAGAGACCCAGTACTTC.

This clonotype was counted only a few times. The genes are TRBV5-1 and TRBJ2-1, with D maybe TRBD1 (6 bases). Germline CDR1 SGHRS, CDR2 YFSETQ. Trimming took 7 bases from V and 3 from J, leaving 8 bases between them. The CDR3 is made up of 12 amino acids. The CDR3 here is CASFRGYNEQFF. The CDR3 DNA reads TGCGCCAGCTTCAGGGGCTACAATGAGCAGTTCTTC.

There are a few counts of this clonotype. The V call is TRBV27, the J call TRBJ1-2; the match to TRBD1 covers 9 bases. The CDR3 has 15 residues. Germline trimming cut 0 bases from V and 7 bases from J; bases unmatched to any gene: 6. Germline CDR1 is MNHEY and CDR2 is SMNVEV (reference sequence). CDR3 in DNA: TGTGCCAGCAGTTTATCGAGAGGGACAGGGAGTGGCTACACCTTC. Its protein product is CASSLSRGTGSGYTF.

This clonotype has more than one count but fewer than ten. The V and J genes are TRBV18 and TRBJ2-3, with D perhaps matching TRBD1 (5 bases). Trimming shortened V by 3 bases and J by 4 bases, and 14 bases separated the two germline ends. Germline V gives CDR1 KGHSH, CDR2 LQKENI. This CDR3 comprises 15 residues. CDR3 sequence (DNA): TGTGCCAGCTCACCTTCAGGGAATACGGCAGATACGCAGTATTTT. The encoded protein is CASSPSGNTADTQYF.

The chain uses TRBV20-1 and TRBJ2-1; 8 bases map to TRBD2. Germline trimming cut 6 bases from V and 4 bases from J; bases unmatched to any gene: 8. This CDR3 has 14 residues. Germline CDR1 reads DFQATT; CDR2 reads SNEGSKA (reference sequence). CDR3 sequence (DNA): TGCAGTGCCCCGACTAGCGTAGCTTACAATGAGCAGTTCTTC. Amino acid sequence: CSAPTSVAYNEQFF.